This TCR beta chain came from a study of T cell repertoires in cytomegalovirus infection. Across the whole study: Public TCR beta signatures indicated both CMV infection and matching HLA type.

Study conclusions and caveats: In two of eight donors, the top clonotype was HLA-C-restricted CMV-specific. Pooled public TCR beta family frequency picked out CMV carriers with the relevant HLA.

V lost 2 bases to trimming and J lost 3 bases, with 7 bases between them. There are 13 residues in the CDR3. Looked up from germline, CDR1 is SGHTA and CDR2 is FQGNSA. This clonotype was detected ten times or more. Its cognate antigen is unknown. Via MiXCR, TCRdb re-called the reads, giving one row per CDR3 protein. The sample yields about 250,000 distinct CDR3 sequences, 6% to 8% seen once. Source material: PBMCs. The origin of this receptor is a human donor in good health (CMV status not recorded). Some clones in this sample may be carry-over from other donors' samples. The chain recombines TRBV7-2 with TRBJ2-5; D is uncertain. In DNA, the CDR3 is TGTGCCAGCAGCTTAAGAGGAGAAGAGACCCAGTACTTC. This translates into CASSLRGEETQYF.